This is a list of T cell receptor beta chains from one sample in a study of vaccination and CD4 T cells after COVID-19. Each CDR3 protein is one row after TCRdb ran MiXCR on the PCR reads. This sample has a few thousand distinct CDR3 sequences, with 40% found just once. Antigens for these TCRs are unknown. Material: CD4+ T cells from blood, cultured in vitro. The receptors derive from a human donor who had recovered from COVID-19. Both conserved end residues are part of each CDR3. The D gene is left open where the match is weak. Not every row has a clone size; where given, it reads once, few, many or a size class.

v_gene: TRBV5-4; j_gene: TRBJ2-2; d_gene: .; abundance: .; CDR3aa: CASSFVPGELFF; CDR3nt: TGTGCCAGCAGCTTTGTCCCCGGGGAGCTGTTTTTT
v_gene: TRBV5-4; j_gene: TRBJ2-7; d_gene: TRBD2; abundance: .; CDR3aa: CASSTSGRRSSYEQYF; CDR3nt: TGTGCCAGCAGTACTAGCGGGAGGAGGTCGTCCTACGAGCAGTACTTC
v_gene: TRBV19; j_gene: TRBJ1-5; d_gene: .; abundance: .; CDR3aa: CASSIEDQPQHF; CDR3nt: TGTGCCAGTAGTATAGAAGATCAGCCCCAGCATTTT
v_gene: TRBV5-5; j_gene: TRBJ2-5; d_gene: TRBD1; abundance: once; CDR3aa: CASSLLGGGETQYF; CDR3nt: TGTGCCAGCAGCTTGTTAGGGGGCGGAGAGACCCAGTACTTC
v_gene: TRBV6-1; j_gene: TRBJ2-3; d_gene: TRBD2; abundance: .; CDR3aa: CASSGRMGGWTDTQYF; CDR3nt: TGTGCCAGCAGTGGGCGGATGGGGGGGTGGACAGATACGCAGTATTTT
v_gene: TRBV11-3; j_gene: TRBJ2-3; d_gene: .; abundance: .; CDR3aa: CASSFLGTDTQYF; CDR3nt: TGTGCCAGCAGCTTCCTCGGCACAGATACGCAGTATTTT
v_gene: TRBV7-9; j_gene: TRBJ2-5; d_gene: .; abundance: few; CDR3aa: CASSLGSAQYF; CDR3nt: TGTGCCAGCAGCTTAGGATCGGCCCAGTACTTC
v_gene: TRBV7-7; j_gene: TRBJ2-1; d_gene: .; abundance: few; CDR3aa: CASSSRLGAYNEQFF; CDR3nt: TGTGCTAGCAGCTCCCGACTAGGGGCCTACAATGAGCAGTTCTTC
v_gene: TRBV2; j_gene: TRBJ2-7; d_gene: TRBD2; abundance: few; CDR3aa: CASMGSGSSYEQYF; CDR3nt: TGTGCCAGCATGGGGAGCGGGAGCTCCTACGAGCAGTACTTC
v_gene: TRBV10-3; j_gene: TRBJ1-6; d_gene: .; abundance: .; CDR3aa: CAISEAGGDSPLHF; CDR3nt: TGTGCCATCAGTGAGGCGGGGGGAGATTCACCCCTCCACTTT